The clone carrying this T cell receptor beta chain is a singleton in its sample. The V gene lost 9 bases and the J gene lost 9 bases, with 15 bases spanning the gap. The CDR3 is 12 residues long. Germline CDR1 is SNHLY and CDR2 is FYNNEI. The sample comes from a study of OX40 agonist ivuxolimab in advanced cancers. The data were produced by immunoSEQ multiplex PCR, yet TCRdb's version contains in-frame clones alone and is incomplete. The profile covers 70,000 to 95,000 clones, with around nine tenths appearing a single time and 0.76% taken by the ten largest. The sample was CD4+ or CD8+ T cells sorted from blood, taken in a trial of the OX40 agonist ivuxolimab. V and J are TRBV2 and TRBJ2-1; D is ambiguous. The clonotype comes from an adult with an advanced solid tumor such as melanoma, head and neck, liver or kidney cancer. Here the CDR3 reads CARQTLSIEQFF. The CDR3 DNA follows: TGTGCCAGGCAGACCCTAAGTATTGAGCAGTTCTTC.